This T cell receptor beta chain was sequenced for a study of T cell repertoires in cytomegalovirus infection. Across the whole study: Indicated by public TCR beta signatures were CMV infection and matching HLA type.

Turning to this clonotype: The antigen is unknown.

TCRdb ran MiXCR on the reads and lists one entry per CDR3 protein. The repertoire holds roughly 180,000 distinct CDR3 sequences, with roughly a fifth as singletons. The sequence was collected from a human donor in good health (CMV status not recorded). Some clones in this sample may be carry-over from other donors' samples. Sequenced material: CD8+ T cells from cultured PBMCs, taken from culture after CMV antigen stimulation.

CDR3 DNA sequence: TGTGCCAGCAGCCCCCGACCCGAAGTTTGGCCCCAGCATTTT. It yields the protein CASSPRPEVWPQHF. V is TRBV7-8 and J is TRBJ1-5; no definite D call. Germline values: CDR1 SGHVS, CDR2 FQNEAQ. The CDR3 contains 14 residues. V was shortened by 5 bases and J by 9 bases, with 17 bases between the two germline ends.